This T cell receptor beta chain was identified during a study of blood T cell repertoires in COVID-19. Study processing details: Amplifying reference gene primers gave estimates of nucleated cell counts. Sequenced by immunoSEQ multiplex PCR; TCRdb stores in-frame clones only, minus some. The DNA was the basis for D and trimming; V, J and clone size are from that table. The table has some 50,000 clones, around four fifths seen once. This CDR3 region has 12 residues. Between the trimmed V and J ends, which lost 4 bases and 3 bases, there was a span of 6 bases. The rearrangement uses TRBV12-3 or TRBV12-4 and TRBJ1-2; the D gene is possibly TRBD1 (5 bases). This TCR came from an elderly woman with acute or convalescent COVID-19. Sequenced input: peripheral blood. The CDR3 coding sequence is TGTGCCAGCAGTTCACAGGACTATGGCTACACCTTC. This encodes CASSSQDYGYTF.